The 27 T cell receptor beta chains below come from one sample, sequenced in a study of neurological immune-mediated disorders. MiXCR, run by TCRdb on the 5' RACE reads, gives a single entry per CDR3 protein. This table has around 53,000 distinct CDR3 sequences, about 4.2% appearing once. Input material: PBMCs. The receptors shown here come from a middle-aged man with multiple sclerosis.

This clonotype was seen many times. CDR3 nucleotide sequence: TGTGCCATCAGCCCGACAGGGGCGACAGGGGCCAACGTCCTGACTTTC. Its translation is CAISPTGATGANVLTF. V gene TRBV10-3 combines with J gene TRBJ2-6; 8 positions match TRBD1. Germline-derived CDR1 and CDR2 are ENHRY and SYGVKD. CDR3 length equals 16 residues. V was pared by 6 bases and J by 4 bases, with 8 bases of the junction left unmatched.

Worth noting for this clonotype: Possible read error: a much larger clone is one base away. The chain joins TRBV7-8 to TRBJ2-2; no clear D. This CDR3 region has 13 residues. The ends were cut back, 9 bases at V and 5 bases at J, with 13 bases in the middle. Germline CDR1 reads SGHVS; CDR2 reads FQNEAQ. CDR3 nucleotide sequence: TGTGCCAGAAGCCCAACAAAGACCGGGGAGCTGTTTTTT. This sequence encodes CARSPTKTGELFF.

This clonotype was detected only a few times. This chain links TRBV9 with TRBJ2-2; 11 nucleotides agree with TRBD2. This CDR3 is built from 19 residues. V lost 3 bases to trimming and J lost 0 bases; unmatched junction nucleotides: 10. CDR1 and CDR2 (germline): SGDLS, YYNGEE. CDR3 protein: CASSGATSGGLTNTGELFF. The CDR3 DNA is TGTGCCAGCAGCGGCGCAACTAGCGGGGGCTTAACGAACACCGGGGAGCTGTTTTTT.

This clonotype was seen many times. The chain joins TRBV5-1 to TRBJ1-5; D remains unclear. The CDR3 has 14 residues. CDR1 is SGHRS and CDR2 is YFSETQ in the germline V gene. Trimming left V 2 bases short and J 4 bases short, with 10 bases between. This chain's CDR3 is CASSFGPGNQPQHF. CDR3 DNA: TGCGCCAGCAGCTTTGGGCCGGGAAATCAGCCCCAGCATTTT.

This clonotype was recorded many times. The genes are TRBV7-6 and TRBJ1-1, with D possibly being TRBD1 (5 bases). The V gene lost 1 base and the J gene lost 1 base, with 13 bases spanning the gap. In germline, CDR1 is SGHVS, CDR2 FNYEAQ. This CDR3 spans 16 amino acids. CDR3 nucleotides: TGTGCCAGCAGCTTAGGCCCGGGACTAGGGAACACTGAAGCTTTCTTT. It is translated as CASSLGPGLGNTEAFF.

J is TRBJ2-5 and V is TRBV20-1; D ambiguous. Trimming stripped 2 bases from V and 4 bases from J, with 14 bases between. The length of the CDR3 is 14 residues. CDR1 is DFQATT and CDR2 is SNEGSKA in the germline V gene (reference sequence). The CDR3, as DNA: TGCAGTGCTAGACAGAGTAACTTATTAGAGACCCAGTACTTC. Protein product: CSARQSNLLETQYF.

In this sample, this clonotype turned up a few times. V and J are TRBV5-5 and TRBJ1-1; D is possibly TRBD1 (6 bases). This CDR3 has 13 residues. V was cut by 6 bases and J by 5 bases, with 14 bases left in between. Germline V gene lookup returns CDR1 SGHKS and CDR2 YYEKEE (reference sequence). Written as DNA, the CDR3 is TGTGCCAGCAAGATCTACAGGGAGACTGAAGCTTTCTTT. This encodes CASKIYRETEAFF.

The table lists this clonotype with many counts. J is TRBJ2-3 and V is TRBV7-3; D call uncertain. The ends were cut back, 6 bases at V and 0 bases at J, with 10 bases in the middle. The CDR3 consists of 14 residues. Germline assignment: CDR1 SGHTA and CDR2 FQGTGA. The CDR3: CASSVSASTDTQYF. CDR3 sequence (DNA): TGTGCCAGCAGTGTCAGTGCTAGCACAGATACGCAGTATTTT.

This chain uses TRBV7-2 with TRBJ1-5; TRBD1 might be the D (6 bases). Germline assignment: CDR1 SGHTA and CDR2 FQGNSA. The CDR3 runs 14 residues. V lost 5 bases and J 1 base, leaving 9 bases between the germline ends. This chain's CDR3 is CASSATGSNQPQHF. The CDR3 DNA follows: TGTGCCAGCAGCGCTACAGGGAGCAATCAGCCCCAGCATTTT.

This clonotype showed up many times. The chain joins TRBV7-9 to TRBJ1-1; D is undetermined. The CDR3 contains 12 residues. V was trimmed by 5 bases and J by 6 bases, leaving 10 bases between them. CDR1 is SEHNR, CDR2 FQNEAQ, per germline (reference sequence). CDR3 region: CASSPGDAEAFF. The CDR3 DNA reads as TGTGCCAGCAGCCCCGGGGATGCTGAAGCTTTCTTT.

The CDR3 DNA reads as TGTGCCAGCAGCTTTGGGGGACAGGGACCTAGAGGGACCCAAGAGCAGTACTTC. It translates to CASSFGGQGPRGTQEQYF. The chain couples TRBV5-5 to TRBJ2-7, with 9 positions matching TRBD1. Unmatched junction bases numbered 19, after V lost 2 bases and J lost 7 bases. The CDR3 is 18 amino acids. The germline V gene encodes CDR1 SGHKS and CDR2 YYEKEE (reference sequence).

At least ten counts were recorded for this clonotype. V usage is TRBV28 and J usage is TRBJ2-2; no reliable D call. The V gene's germline CDR1 is MDHEN and CDR2 SYDVKM. The CDR3 has 14 residues. Trimming cost V 10 bases and J 6 bases, with 18 bases left between them. This CDR3 reads CATTQWSLAGELFF. CDR3 in DNA: TGTGCCACCACCCAGTGGTCCCTCGCCGGGGAGCTGTTTTTT.

This clonotype was seen repeatedly, ten times or more. The chain carries TRBV4-1 and TRBJ2-4; 7 bases match TRBD1. The CDR3 loop spans 16 amino acids. J gave up 9 bases and V 4 bases, and 15 bases lay outside the gene matches. Germline loops: CDR1 MGHRA, CDR2 YSYEKL. The CDR3 bases are TGCGCCAGCAGCCGAGGACAGGCCCGGATCCCGGGCATTCAGTACTTC. Protein: CASSRGQARIPGIQYF.

This clonotype was seen a few times. V and J are TRBV5-1 and TRBJ2-1; 9 bases match TRBD2. The CDR3 is 15 residues long. Germline-derived CDR1 and CDR2 are SGHRS and YFSETQ. V lost 5 bases and J lost 7; bases outside the gene matches: 10. CDR3 coding DNA: TGCGCCAGCAGTCTGGGGCTAGCGGGGACGAATGAGCAGTTCTTC. It specifies CASSLGLAGTNEQFF.

This clonotype was counted at least ten times. The chain joins TRBV29-1 to TRBJ2-5; tentatively, D is TRBD1 or TRBD2 (5 bases each). CDR3 length: 13 residues. The germline V and J ends were trimmed by 0 bases and 4 bases, with 9 bases remaining between them. In germline, CDR1 is SQVTM, CDR2 ANQGSEA. The DNA for the CDR3 is TGCAGCGTTGAAGACGGGGCCTTAGAGACCCAGTACTTC. Translated: CSVEDGALETQYF.

In this sample, this clonotype turned up a few times. The rearrangement links TRBV5-1 to TRBJ2-7, with D perhaps matching TRBD2 (6 bases). V was pared by 5 bases and J by 7 bases, with 16 bases between. The germline gives CDR1 SGHRS, CDR2 YFSETQ. The CDR3 consists of 13 residues. The CDR3 sequence is CASRVERGGEQYF. CDR3 nucleotide sequence: TGCGCCAGCAGGGTCGAAAGGGGAGGTGAGCAGTACTTC.

Ten or more counts support this clonotype. V and J are TRBV5-1 and TRBJ1-4; 8 bases agree with TRBD1. Germline V gene lookup returns CDR1 SGHRS and CDR2 YFSETQ. The ends lost 4 bases at V and 5 bases at J; junction bases unmatched: 7. The CDR3 sequence is 15 residues long. The CDR3: CASSLGTGLNEKLFF. DNA of the CDR3: TGCGCCAGCAGCCTGGGGACAGGCCTAAATGAAAAACTGTTTTTT.

This clonotype was picked up many times. The chain recombines TRBV20-1 with TRBJ2-5; 8 bases are a match to TRBD1. The CDR3 sequence is 13 residues long. Germline V gene sequence: CDR1 DFQATT, CDR2 SNEGSKA (reference sequence). The junction had 2 bases not matched to a gene; V was cut back by 0 bases and J by 5 bases. The CDR3 DNA follows: TGCAGTGCTAGAGACAGGGGGCTGGAGACCCAGTACTTC. This gives the protein CSARDRGLETQYF.

This clonotype appeared many times. The rearrangement uses TRBV6-5 and TRBJ1-5; TRBD1 matches 9 bases. Germline CDR1 is MNHEY and CDR2 is SVGAGI. The CDR3 extends over 15 amino acids. Trimming removed 3 bases from V and 2 bases from J; junction bases left unmatched: 2. The DNA for the CDR3 is TGTGCCAGCAGTTATCGACAGGGGGGCAATCAGCCCCAGCATTTT. Residues: CASSYRQGGNQPQHF.

This clonotype has a count of ten or more. This chain uses TRBV29-1 with TRBJ2-2; TRBD1 is a possible D gene (6 bases). Trimming pared 7 bases from V and 1 base from J, leaving 28 bases between. The CDR3 has 19 amino acids. CDR1 and CDR2 from the germline V gene are SQVTM and ANQGSEA. The CDR3: CSALILLGASALNTGELFF. The DNA for the CDR3 is TGCAGCGCCCTGATCTTACTGGGGGCGAGCGCTTTGAACACCGGGGAGCTGTTTTTT.

This clonotype was seen ten or more times. The chain carries TRBV10-2 and TRBJ2-7; D may be TRBD1 (6 bases). This CDR3 is 12 amino acids long. V was cut by 5 bases and J by 2 bases, with 7 bases left in between. Germline CDR1 WSHSY, CDR2 SAAADI. The CDR3 DNA reads as TGCGCCAGCAGTCCAGGGGCCTACGAGCAGTACTTC. Its translation is CASSPGAYEQYF.

This clonotype showed up just a few times. The chain recombines TRBV20-1 with TRBJ2-4; D is perhaps TRBD1 (5 bases). Trimming took off 4 bases at V and 1 base at J, with 14 bases between the two ends. CDR1 is DFQATT and CDR2 is SNEGSKA in the germline V gene (reference sequence). The CDR3 totals 15 residues. For the CDR3, the DNA is TGCAGTGCTAATCTGCAGGGCGCCGCCAAAAACATTCAGTACTTC. This codes for CSANLQGAAKNIQYF.

V gene TRBV4-1 combines with J gene TRBJ2-7; D uncertain. The germline V and J ends were trimmed by 4 bases and 0 bases, with 13 bases remaining between them. Germline V gives CDR1 MGHRA, CDR2 YSYEKL. The CDR3 spans 15 residues. DNA for the CDR3: TGCGCCAGCAGCCGGATCTTCGGAAACTCCTACGAGCAGTACTTC. Residues: CASSRIFGNSYEQYF.

This clonotype has only a few counts. J is TRBJ1-6 and V is TRBV5-1; D perhaps matches TRBD1 (6 bases). Germline CDR1 and CDR2: SGHRS and YFSETQ. V was cut by 2 bases and J by 4 bases, with 7 bases left in between. This CDR3 has 14 amino acids. The CDR3 loop reads CASSFGQYNSPLHF. In DNA, the CDR3 is TGCGCCAGCAGCTTCGGACAGTATAATTCACCCCTCCACTTT. The full variable domain, with the rest looked up from reference TRBV5-1 and TRBJ1-6, is KAGVTQTPRYLIKTRGQQVTLSCSPISGHRSVSWYQQTPGQGLQFLFEYFSETQRNKGNFPGRFSGRQFSNSRSEMNVSTLELGDSALYLCASSFGQYNSPLHFGNGTRLTVT.

Many counts were recorded for this clonotype. The chain links TRBV7-2 to TRBJ2-7; TRBD1 is a possible D gene (7 bases). The ends were cut back, 6 bases at V and 4 bases at J, with 19 bases in the middle. From germline, CDR1 is SGHTA and CDR2 FQGNSA. This CDR3 has 15 amino acids. Here the CDR3 reads CASRQRQGGIYEQYF. The DNA for the CDR3 is TGTGCCAGCAGACAAAGGCAGGGGGGAATTTACGAGCAGTACTTC.

The rearrangement uses TRBV27 and TRBJ2-5, with D perhaps given as TRBD1 or TRBD2 (5 bases each). V lost 6 bases to trimming and J lost 1 base, with 18 bases between them. Germline CDR1 is MNHEY and CDR2 is SMNVEV (reference sequence). The CDR3 extends over 16 amino acids. Written as DNA, the CDR3 is TGTGCCAGCAGCATATGGTCGTCGGGGCCCCAAGAGACCCAGTACTTC. It is translated as CASSIWSSGPQETQYF.

This clonotype was seen more than once but under ten times. One end of the junction does not line up with germline, which may come from a read error. CDR3 DNA: TGCAGTGCGCAGACAGGGGGCCCTCAGCCCCAGAATTTT. This sequence encodes CSAQTGGPQPQNF. The chain carries TRBV20-1 and TRBJ1-5, with 10 positions matching TRBD1. CDR3 size: 13 residues. Germline CDR1 reads DFQATT; CDR2 reads SNEGSKA (reference sequence).